This T cell receptor (beta chain) was sequenced during a study of regulatory T cells in long-lasting Graves disease (dated by TCRdb to the early 2020s). Turning to the overall study: To count as having persistent Graves' disease, a patient had to have received antithyroid drug treatment for over 5 years with TSH receptor autoantibodies remaining persistently positive. This study used TCR sequencing and RNA sequencing of peripheral blood to compare persistent Graves' disease patients against newly diagnosed Graves' disease patients. The study was registered as a clinical trial and conducted in China. A total of around 35 samples underwent TCR sequencing: about 13 from persistent and approximately 20 from newly diagnosed Graves' disease patients. On average, persistent Graves' disease patients in the clinical cohort had been on antithyroid drugs for about 10.3 years.

The sample's time point, from its label and the paper: persistent/refractory GD, antithyroid drugs over 5 years with positive TRAb. For both TCR sequencing and RNA sequencing, RNA was extracted from PBMCs in TRIzol. The diagnosis of Graves' disease followed American Thyroid Association guidelines. Patients for the study were recruited at an endocrinology department in Xi'an, China. Each patient gave approximately 10 milliliters of peripheral blood, collected in an EDTA anticoagulant tube. PBMCs were isolated by Ficoll Paque Plus density gradient separation without further T cell sorting. RNA quality was checked with an Agilent 2100 Bioanalyzer and agarose gel, and concentration with a NanoDrop 2000. Library prep was done by multiplex PCR. The data were produced on an Illumina HiSeq 4000. TCR beta libraries were built with iRepertoire HTBI primers and Arm-PCR amplification of CDR3 regions. Before sequencing, the PCR products went through gel purification. The paper's processing steps were these. Gene usage analysis of CDR3 amino acid clonotypes used the 62 TRBV and 11 to 15 TRBJ segments found across samples. COPE and FqMerger were used to merge the filtered high-quality paired reads into contigs. BLAST was used to align contigs to IMGT TRBV, TRBD and TRBJ reference genes, and CDR3 was defined according to IMGT. Highly expanded clones were defined as clonotypes with a frequency above 0.1%. Shannon entropy served as the measure of repertoire diversity, while the Gini coefficient captured V-J evenness. A clonotype was considered public if more than one individual shared it. Clones were called with MiXCR by TCRdb after fastp trimmed the public reads at Q25, and only in-frame beta chains were retained. Every distinct CDR3 protein forms one entry, paired with its most common genes and DNA. TCRdb's processing, not the study's, gives the V and J calls here. The sample yields about 300,000 distinct CDR3 sequences; under 25% were counted once. The ten top clones hold more than 50% of the sample.

Overall study outcomes, separate from this receptor: Lower TCR Shannon entropy and fewer highly expanded clones were observed in persistent Graves' disease patients than in newly diagnosed patients, which suggested clonal expansion. Preferential use of TRBV28, TRBJ1-2 and TRBJ2-5 was observed in persistent disease, whereas TRBV20-1 and TRBJ2-1 were favored in newly diagnosed disease. Sequencing and analysis were restricted to the TCR beta chain. The authors acknowledged the small sample size as a limitation that may reduce accuracy. Persistent patients shared more public clonotypes among themselves (around 3,000) than newly diagnosed patients did (over 950). Only peripheral blood was studied, because thyroid tissue, the primary lesion, was inaccessible.

The V end loses 2 bases and the J end loses 1 base, and a stretch of 11 bases separates them. The CDR3 covers 15 residues, taking in both the cysteine and the phenylalanine. Only CDR3 DNA remains: 45 bases, in frame from the first base. According to the germline V gene, CDR1 reads SGHDT and CDR2 reads YYEEEE. This clonotype appeared once. The target of this receptor is not known. Qualities for individual bases were not recorded, and no much larger clone is one base off. One read gives only weak evidence. The origin of this receptor is a female donor with Graves disease. The sequencing here drew on peripheral blood mononuclear cells (PBMCs), taken when the disease was refractory, from a patient treated with antithyroid drugs. The V and J genes are TRBV5-6 and TRBJ2-3; possibly the D gene is TRBD1, per 5 matching bases. The nucleotide sequence reads as follows: TGTGCCAGCAGCTTAGGGGATCGGGGCACAGATACGCAGTATTTT. Its amino acids are CASSLGDRGTDTQYF.